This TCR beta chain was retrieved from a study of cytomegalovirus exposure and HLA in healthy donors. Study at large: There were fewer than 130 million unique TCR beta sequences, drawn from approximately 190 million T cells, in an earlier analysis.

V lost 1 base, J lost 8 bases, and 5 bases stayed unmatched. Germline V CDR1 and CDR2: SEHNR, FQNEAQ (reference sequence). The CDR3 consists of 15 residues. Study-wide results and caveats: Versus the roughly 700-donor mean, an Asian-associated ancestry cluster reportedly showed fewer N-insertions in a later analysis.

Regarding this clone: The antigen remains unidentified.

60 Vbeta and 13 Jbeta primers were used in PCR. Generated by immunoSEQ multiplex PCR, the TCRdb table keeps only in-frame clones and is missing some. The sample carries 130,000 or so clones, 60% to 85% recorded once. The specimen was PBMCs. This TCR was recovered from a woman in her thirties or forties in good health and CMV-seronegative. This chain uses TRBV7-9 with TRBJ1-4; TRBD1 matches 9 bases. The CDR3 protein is CASSLGDRDQEKLFF. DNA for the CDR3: TGTGCCAGCAGCTTAGGGGACAGGGACCAAGAAAAACTGTTTTTT.